This section outlines one TCR beta chain sequence together with its context. Its antigen remains unknown. The data derive from a study of monozygotic twins with inflammatory bowel disease. After re-calling the 5' RACE reads, TCRdb lists one entry per CDR3 protein, DNA absent. The specimen's table records some 170,000 distinct CDR3 sequences. Findings and limits, study-wide: No separation of different T cell subtypes was possible.

The germline V gene encodes CDR1 SGDLS and CDR2 YYNGEE. This CDR3 has 13 amino acids. V usage is TRBV9 and J usage is TRBJ2-7. Sequencing was performed on blood. This clonotype was obtained from a human donor with ulcerative colitis or Crohn's disease, or a healthy co-twin of an affected twin (not recorded which). This CDR3 reads CASSIGPAYEQYF.